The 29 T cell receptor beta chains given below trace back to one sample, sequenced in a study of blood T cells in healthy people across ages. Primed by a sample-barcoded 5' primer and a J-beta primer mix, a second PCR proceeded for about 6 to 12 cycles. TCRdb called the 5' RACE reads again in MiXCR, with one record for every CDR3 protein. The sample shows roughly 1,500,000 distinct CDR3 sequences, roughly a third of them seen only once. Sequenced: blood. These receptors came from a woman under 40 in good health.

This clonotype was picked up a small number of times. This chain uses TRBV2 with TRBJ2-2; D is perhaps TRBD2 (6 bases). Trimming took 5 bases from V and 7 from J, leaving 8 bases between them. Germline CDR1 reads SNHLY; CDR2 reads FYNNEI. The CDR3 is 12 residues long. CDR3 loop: CASSQTSGELFF. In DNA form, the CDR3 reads TGTGCCAGCAGTCAGACTAGCGGGGAGCTGTTTTTT.

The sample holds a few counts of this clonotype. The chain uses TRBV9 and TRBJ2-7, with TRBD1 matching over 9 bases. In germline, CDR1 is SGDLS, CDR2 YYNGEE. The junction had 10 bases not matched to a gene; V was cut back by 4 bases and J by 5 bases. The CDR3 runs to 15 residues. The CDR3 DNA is TGTGCCAGCAGCACCGACGGGACAGGGTCCCACGAGCAGTACTTC. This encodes CASSTDGTGSHEQYF.

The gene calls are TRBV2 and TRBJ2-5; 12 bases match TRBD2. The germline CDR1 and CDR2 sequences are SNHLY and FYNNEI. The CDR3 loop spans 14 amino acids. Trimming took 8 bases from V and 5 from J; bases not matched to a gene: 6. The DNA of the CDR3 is TGTGCCAGCGCTAGCGGGGGGGCCTGGGAGACCCAGTACTTC. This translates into CASASGGAWETQYF. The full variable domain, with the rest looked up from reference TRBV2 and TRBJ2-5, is EPEVTQTPSHQVTQMGQEVILRCVPISNHLYFYWYRQILGQKVEFLVSFYNNEISEKSEIFDDQFSVERPDGSNFTLKIRSTKLEDSAMYFCASASGGAWETQYFGPGTRLLVL.

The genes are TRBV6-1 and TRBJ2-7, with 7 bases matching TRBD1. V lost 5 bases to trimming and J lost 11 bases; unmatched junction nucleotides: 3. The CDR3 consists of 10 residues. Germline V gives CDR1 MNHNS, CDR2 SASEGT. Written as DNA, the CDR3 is TGTGCCAGCAGTTGGGACAGAGAGTACTTC. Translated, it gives CASSWDREYF.

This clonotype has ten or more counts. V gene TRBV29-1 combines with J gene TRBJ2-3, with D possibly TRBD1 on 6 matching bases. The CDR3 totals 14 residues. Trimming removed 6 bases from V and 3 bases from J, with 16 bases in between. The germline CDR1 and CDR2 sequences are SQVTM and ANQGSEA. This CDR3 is CSVHPWGRTDTQYF. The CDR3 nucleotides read TGCAGCGTCCACCCCTGGGGGCGAACAGATACGCAGTATTTT.

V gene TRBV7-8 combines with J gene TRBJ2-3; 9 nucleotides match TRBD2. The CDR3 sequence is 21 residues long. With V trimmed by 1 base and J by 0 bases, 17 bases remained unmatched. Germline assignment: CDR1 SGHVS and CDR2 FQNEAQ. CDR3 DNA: TGTGCCAGCAGCTTAGTAAGGGATTTGGAGGGCGGGAGGGAGAGCACAGATACGCAGTATTTT. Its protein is CASSLVRDLEGGRESTDTQYF.

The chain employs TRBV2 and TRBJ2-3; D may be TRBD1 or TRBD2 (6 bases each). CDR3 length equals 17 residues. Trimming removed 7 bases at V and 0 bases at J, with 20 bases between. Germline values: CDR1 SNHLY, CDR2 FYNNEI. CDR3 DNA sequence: TGTGCCAGCATGGAGGGTCCGGGGGCTCTAAGCACAGATACGCAGTATTTT. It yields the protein CASMEGPGALSTDTQYF.

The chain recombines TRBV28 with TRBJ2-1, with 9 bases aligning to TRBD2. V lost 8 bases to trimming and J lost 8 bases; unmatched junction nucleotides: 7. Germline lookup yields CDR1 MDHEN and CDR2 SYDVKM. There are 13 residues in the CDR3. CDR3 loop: CASRAGGSYEQFF. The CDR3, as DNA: TGTGCCAGCCGAGCGGGAGGATCCTATGAGCAGTTCTTC. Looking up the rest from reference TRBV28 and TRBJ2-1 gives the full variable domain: DVKVTQSSRYLVKRTGEKVFLECVQDMDHENMFWYRQDPGLGLRLIYFSYDVKMKEKGDIPEGYSVSREKKERFSLILESASTNQTSMYLCASRAGGSYEQFFGPGTRLTVL.

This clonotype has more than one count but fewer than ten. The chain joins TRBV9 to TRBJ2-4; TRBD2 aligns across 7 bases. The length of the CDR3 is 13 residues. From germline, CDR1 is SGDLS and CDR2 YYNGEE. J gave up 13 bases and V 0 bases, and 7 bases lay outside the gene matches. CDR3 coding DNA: TGTGCCAGCAGCGTAGACAATGGGAGGGAGCAGTACTTC. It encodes CASSVDNGREQYF.

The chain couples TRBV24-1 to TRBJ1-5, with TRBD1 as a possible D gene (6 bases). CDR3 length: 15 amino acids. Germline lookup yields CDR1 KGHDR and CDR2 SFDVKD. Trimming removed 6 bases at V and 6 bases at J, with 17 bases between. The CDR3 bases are TGTGCCACCAGTCATACAGGGTGGATAGGTCAGCCCCAGCATTTT. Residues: CATSHTGWIGQPQHF.

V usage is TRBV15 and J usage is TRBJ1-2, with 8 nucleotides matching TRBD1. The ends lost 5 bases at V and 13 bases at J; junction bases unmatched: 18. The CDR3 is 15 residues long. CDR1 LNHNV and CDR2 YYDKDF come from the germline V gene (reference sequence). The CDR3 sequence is CATSGGYRTGRAGTF. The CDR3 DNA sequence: TGTGCCACCAGCGGGGGATATCGGACAGGGCGGGCCGGCACCTTC. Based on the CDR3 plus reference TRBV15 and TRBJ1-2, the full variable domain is DAMVIQNPRYQVTQFGKPVTLSCSQTLNHNVMYWYQQKSSQAPKLLFHYYDKDFNNEADTPDNFQSRRPNTSFCFLDIRSPGLGDTAMYLCATSGGYRTGRAGTFGSGTRLTVV.

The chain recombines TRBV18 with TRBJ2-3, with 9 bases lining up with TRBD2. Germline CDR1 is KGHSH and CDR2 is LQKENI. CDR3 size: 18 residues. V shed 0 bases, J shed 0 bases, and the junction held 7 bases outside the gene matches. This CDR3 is CASSPPVWLAGSTDTQYF. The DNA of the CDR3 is TGTGCCAGCTCACCACCGGTGTGGCTAGCGGGGAGCACAGATACGCAGTATTTT.

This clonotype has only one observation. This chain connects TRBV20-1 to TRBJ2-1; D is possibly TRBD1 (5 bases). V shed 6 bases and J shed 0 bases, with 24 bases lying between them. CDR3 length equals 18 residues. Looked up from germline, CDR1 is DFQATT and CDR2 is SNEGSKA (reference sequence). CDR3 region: CSASLRDSFDYSYNEQFF. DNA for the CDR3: TGCAGTGCCTCATTGCGTGACAGTTTTGATTACTCCTACAATGAGCAGTTCTTC.

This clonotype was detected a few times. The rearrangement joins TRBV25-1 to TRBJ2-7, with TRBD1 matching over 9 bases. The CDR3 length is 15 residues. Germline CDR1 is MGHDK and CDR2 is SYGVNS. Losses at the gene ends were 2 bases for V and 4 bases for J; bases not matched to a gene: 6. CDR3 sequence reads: CASSEPTGGSYEQYF. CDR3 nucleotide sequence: TGTGCCAGCAGTGAACCGACAGGGGGATCGTACGAGCAGTACTTC.

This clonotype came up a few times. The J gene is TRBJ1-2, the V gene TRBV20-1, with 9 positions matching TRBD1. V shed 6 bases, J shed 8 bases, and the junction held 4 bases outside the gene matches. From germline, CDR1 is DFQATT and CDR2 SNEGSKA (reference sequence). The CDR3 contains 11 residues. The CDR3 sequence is CSAHRGHGYTF. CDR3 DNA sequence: TGCAGTGCCCACAGGGGGCACGGCTACACCTTC.

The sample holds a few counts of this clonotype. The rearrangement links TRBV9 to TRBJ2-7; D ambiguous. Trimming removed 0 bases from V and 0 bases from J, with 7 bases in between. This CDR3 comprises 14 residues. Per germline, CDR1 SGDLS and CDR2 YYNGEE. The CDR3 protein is CASSVARYSYEQYF. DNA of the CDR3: TGTGCCAGCAGCGTAGCGCGCTACTCCTACGAGCAGTACTTC.

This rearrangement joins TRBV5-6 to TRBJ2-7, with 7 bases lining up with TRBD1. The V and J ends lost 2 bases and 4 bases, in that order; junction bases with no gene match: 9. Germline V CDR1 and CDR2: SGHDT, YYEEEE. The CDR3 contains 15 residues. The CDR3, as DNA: TGTGCCAGCAGCTTCCGACAGGGAGCTTGTTACGAGCAGTACTTC. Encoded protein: CASSFRQGACYEQYF. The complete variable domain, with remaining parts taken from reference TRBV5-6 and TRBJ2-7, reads DAGVTQSPTHLIKTRGQQVTLRCSPKSGHDTVSWYQQALGQGPQFIFQYYEEEERQRGNFPDRFSGHQFPNYSSELNVNALLLGDSALYLCASSFRQGACYEQYFGPGTRLTVT.

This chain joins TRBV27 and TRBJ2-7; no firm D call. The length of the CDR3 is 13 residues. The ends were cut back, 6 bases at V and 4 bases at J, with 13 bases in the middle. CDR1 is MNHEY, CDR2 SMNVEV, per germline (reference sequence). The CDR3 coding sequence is TGTGCCAGCAGGTACCTTATAGGGTACGAGCAGTACTTC. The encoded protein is CASRYLIGYEQYF.

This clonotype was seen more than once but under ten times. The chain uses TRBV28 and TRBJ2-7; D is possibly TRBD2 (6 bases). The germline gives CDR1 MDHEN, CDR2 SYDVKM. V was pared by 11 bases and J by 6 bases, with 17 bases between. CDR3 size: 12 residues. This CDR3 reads CAAHAGTFEQYF. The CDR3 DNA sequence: TGTGCCGCGCATGCGGGGACCTTCGAGCAGTACTTC.

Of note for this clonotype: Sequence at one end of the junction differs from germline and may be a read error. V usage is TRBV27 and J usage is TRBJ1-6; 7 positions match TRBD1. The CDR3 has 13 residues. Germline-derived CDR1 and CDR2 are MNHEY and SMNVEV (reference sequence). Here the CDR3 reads CASKTGRMAPFHF. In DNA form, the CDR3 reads TGTGCCAGTAAGACAGGGAGGATGGCACCCTTCCACTTT.

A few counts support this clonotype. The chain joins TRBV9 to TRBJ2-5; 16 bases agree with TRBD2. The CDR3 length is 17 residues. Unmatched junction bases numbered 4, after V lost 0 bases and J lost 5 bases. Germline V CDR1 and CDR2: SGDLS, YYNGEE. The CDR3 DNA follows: TGTGCCAGCAGCGTAGCTGGGACTAGCGGGAGGGCCGAGACCCAGTACTTC. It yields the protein CASSVAGTSGRAETQYF.

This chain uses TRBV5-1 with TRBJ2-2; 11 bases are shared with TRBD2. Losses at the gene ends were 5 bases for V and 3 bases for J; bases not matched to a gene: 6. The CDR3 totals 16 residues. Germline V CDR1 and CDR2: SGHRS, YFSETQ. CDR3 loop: CASRQPGLADTGELFF. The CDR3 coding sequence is TGCGCCAGCAGACAGCCGGGACTAGCGGACACCGGGGAGCTGTTTTTT. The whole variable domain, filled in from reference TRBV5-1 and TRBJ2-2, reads KAGVTQTPRYLIKTRGQQVTLSCSPISGHRSVSWYQQTPGQGLQFLFEYFSETQRNKGNFPGRFSGRQFSNSRSEMNVSTLELGDSALYLCASRQPGLADTGELFFGEGSRLTVL.

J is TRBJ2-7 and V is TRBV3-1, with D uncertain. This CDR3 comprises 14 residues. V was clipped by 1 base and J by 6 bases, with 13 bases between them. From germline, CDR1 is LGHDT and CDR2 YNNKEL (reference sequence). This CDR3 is CASSQVAVLGEQYF. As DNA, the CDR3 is TGTGCCAGCAGCCAAGTAGCAGTTCTTGGCGAGCAGTACTTC.

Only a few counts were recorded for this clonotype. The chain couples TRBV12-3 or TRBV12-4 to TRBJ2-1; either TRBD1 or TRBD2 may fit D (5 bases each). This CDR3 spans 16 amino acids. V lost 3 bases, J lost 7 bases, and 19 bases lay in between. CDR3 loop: CASSLDPRGARNEQFF. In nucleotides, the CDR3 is TGTGCCAGCAGTTTGGACCCGAGAGGGGCGAGAAATGAGCAGTTCTTC.

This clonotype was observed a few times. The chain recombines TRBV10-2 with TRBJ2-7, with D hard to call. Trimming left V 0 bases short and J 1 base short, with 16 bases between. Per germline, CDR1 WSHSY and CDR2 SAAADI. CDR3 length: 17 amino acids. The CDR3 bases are TGCGCCAGCAGTGAGTCGGGCCGGCAAAGTGGGTCCTACGAGCAGTACTTC. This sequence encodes CASSESGRQSGSYEQYF.

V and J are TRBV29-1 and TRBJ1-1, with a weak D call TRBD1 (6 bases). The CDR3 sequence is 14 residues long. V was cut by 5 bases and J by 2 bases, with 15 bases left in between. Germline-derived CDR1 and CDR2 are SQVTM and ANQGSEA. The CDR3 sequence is CSVRGTDANTEAFF. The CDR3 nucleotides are TGCAGCGTTAGGGGGACCGATGCTAACACTGAAGCTTTCTTT.

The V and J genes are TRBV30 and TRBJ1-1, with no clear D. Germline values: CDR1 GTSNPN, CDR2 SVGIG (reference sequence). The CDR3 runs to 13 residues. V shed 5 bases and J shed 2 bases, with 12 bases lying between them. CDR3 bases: TGTGCCTGGGAGGAGACTATTAACACTGAAGCTTTCTTT. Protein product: CAWEETINTEAFF.

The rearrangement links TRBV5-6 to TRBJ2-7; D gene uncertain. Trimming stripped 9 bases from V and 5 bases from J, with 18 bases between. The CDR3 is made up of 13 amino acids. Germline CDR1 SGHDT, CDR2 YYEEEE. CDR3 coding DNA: TGTGCCACCAGTGGGGTGCCCTCGGACGAGCAGTACTTC. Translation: CATSGVPSDEQYF.

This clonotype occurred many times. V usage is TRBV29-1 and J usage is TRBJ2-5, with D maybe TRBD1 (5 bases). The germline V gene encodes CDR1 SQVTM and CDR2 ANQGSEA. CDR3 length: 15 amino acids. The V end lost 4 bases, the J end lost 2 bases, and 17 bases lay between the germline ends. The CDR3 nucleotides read TGCAGCGTTGTTGGGCCGGTGGGGCCGCAAGAGACCCAGTACTTC. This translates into CSVVGPVGPQETQYF.